This entry concerns a single T cell receptor (beta chain). No antigen is known for it. The sample belongs to a study of T cells in Graves' hyperthyroidism and ophthalmopathy. Study-wide findings and caveats: Researchers found most expanded thyroid clonotypes above 0.001 in blood as well. In simple terms, a model built on 13 V-J features told ophthalmopathy apart from stable hyperthyroidism.

The CDR3 totals 14 residues. Germline CDR1 reads SGHDT; CDR2 reads YYEEEE. V lost 2 bases and J 4 bases, leaving 10 bases between the germline ends. The source material, RNA transcripts, was used to amplify TCR beta CDR3 regions. TCR CDR3 regions were first amplified by RT-PCR with HTBI primers. In TCRdb, the multiplex PCR reads were re-called with MiXCR into one record per CDR3 protein. The data contain 450,000 to 700,000 distinct CDR3 sequences, about half of them singletons. Lactation, pregnancy, other autoimmune disease or uncontrolled infection led to exclusion of patients. This clonotype originated in an adult woman with Graves' disease, either hyperthyroidism or ophthalmopathy (not recorded which). The chain recombines TRBV5-6 with TRBJ2-1; tentatively, D is TRBD1 (6 bases). The sample consisted of peripheral blood or thyroid tissue (not recorded which). CDR3 amino acids: CASSFGGDYNEQFF. The CDR3 coding sequence is TGTGCCAGCAGCTTTGGGGGCGATTACAATGAGCAGTTCTTC.